The 2 T cell receptor beta chains listed next were all sequenced from one sample in a study of blood T cell repertoires in COVID-19. Repertoires were generated with immunoSEQ multiplex PCR, while TCRdb's copy carries only in-frame clones and drops some. The data contain around 58,000 clones, around 90% of them singletons. Material for sequencing was peripheral blood. Receptors originate from a human donor with active COVID-19. The donor label of this sample is uncertain.

The chain carries TRBV7-6 and TRBJ2-1, with D possibly matching TRBD1 (6 bases). Between the trimmed V and J ends, which lost 1 base and 1 base, there was a span of 17 bases. Looked up from germline, CDR1 is SGHVS and CDR2 is FNYEAQ. The CDR3 is 18 residues long. The chain's CDR3 is CASSLGARTASSYNEQFF. Written as DNA, the CDR3 is TGTGCCAGCAGCTTAGGGGCCCGGACAGCCTCTTCCTACAATGAGCAGTTCTTC.

This chain links TRBV7-2 with TRBJ2-7, with 7 positions matching TRBD2. The CDR3 extends over 16 amino acids. With 3 bases clipped from V and 4 bases from J, the junction kept 12 bases outside the gene matches. Germline CDR1 reads SGHTA; CDR2 reads FQGNSA. The CDR3 DNA follows: TGTGCCAGCAGCTTCTCTAGCGGAAGAAATCTTTACGAGCAGTACTTC. Residues: CASSFSSGRNLYEQYF.